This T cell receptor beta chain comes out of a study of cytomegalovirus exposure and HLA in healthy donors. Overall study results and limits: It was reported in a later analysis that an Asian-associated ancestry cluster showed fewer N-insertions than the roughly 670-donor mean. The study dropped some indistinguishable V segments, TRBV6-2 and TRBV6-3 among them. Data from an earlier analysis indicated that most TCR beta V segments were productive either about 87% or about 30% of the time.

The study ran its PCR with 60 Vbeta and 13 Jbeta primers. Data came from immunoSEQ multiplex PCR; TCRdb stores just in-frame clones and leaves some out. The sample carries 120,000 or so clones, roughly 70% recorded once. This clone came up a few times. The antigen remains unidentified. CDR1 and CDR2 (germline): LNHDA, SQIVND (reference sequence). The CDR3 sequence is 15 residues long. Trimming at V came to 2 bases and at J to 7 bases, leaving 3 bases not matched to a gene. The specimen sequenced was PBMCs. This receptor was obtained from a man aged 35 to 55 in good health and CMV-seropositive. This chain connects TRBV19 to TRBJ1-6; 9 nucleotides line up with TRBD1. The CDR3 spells CASSIRTGENSPLHF. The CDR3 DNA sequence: TGTGCCAGTAGTATACGGACAGGGGAGAATTCACCCCTCCACTTT.